The T cell receptor (beta chain) described here comes from a study of T cell responses to AZD1222 COVID-19 vaccine. Second doses that came at about 4 or about 12 weeks were put together. Regarding this clone: The antigen is not known.

Overall study findings and caveats: White British donors predominated, females outnumbered males, and clonal diversity was possibly underestimated. Spike as a whole was targeted by vaccine-associated CD4 TCRs, dominant at 160-218 and 743-854. Scientists sampled the repertoires only once the peak T cell response had passed.

CDR1 is LGHDT, CDR2 YNNKEL, per germline (reference sequence). Trimming left V 6 bases short and J 7 bases short, with 18 bases between. This CDR3 spans 15 amino acids. Sequenced by immunoSEQ multiplex PCR; TCRdb stores in-frame clones only, minus some. This table holds about 120,000 clones, around 89% found once. V usage is TRBV3-1 (or the pseudogene TRBV3-2) and J usage is TRBJ1-4, with TRBD1 as a possible D gene (5 bases). This receptor was identified in an adult who received the AZD1222 COVID-19 vaccine. Material: peripheral blood, obtained 28 days after the second AZD1222 dose. CDR3 DNA sequence: TGTGCCAGCAGTACCGTTGGGGCCGGACGTGAAAAACTGTTTTTT. Translating gives CASSTVGAGREKLFF.